These 21 T cell receptor beta chains share one sample of origin, sequenced in a study of regulatory T cells in long-lasting Graves disease. The time point denotes: newly diagnosed GD, antithyroid drugs for less than 3 months. Extracted PBMC RNA gave rise to the TCR library. Sequencing libraries for TCR beta were prepared with iRepertoire HTBI primers and Arm-PCR of CDR3 regions. TCRdb fed the multiplex PCR reads into MiXCR, producing one record per CDR3 protein. The table lists 680,000 or so distinct CDR3 sequences, under 20% of them singletons. These data also featured in a second study, about T cells in Graves' hyperthyroidism and ophthalmopathy.

Material: peripheral blood mononuclear cells (PBMCs), obtained at new diagnosis, from a patient treated with antithyroid drugs. These receptors were collected from a woman aged 25 to 39 with Graves disease.

This clonotype was counted between two and nine times. The J gene is TRBJ1-5, the V gene TRBV2, with D perhaps matching TRBD1 (5 bases). Trimming cost V 4 bases and J 2 bases, with 12 bases left between them. The CDR3 consists of 15 residues. Germline V gene sequence: CDR1 SNHLY, CDR2 FYNNEI. This chain's CDR3 is CASSVGDGRNQPQHF. The CDR3, as DNA: TGTGCCAGCAGTGTGGGGGACGGACGCAATCAGCCCCAGCATTTT.

This clonotype was seen at least ten times. The chain has TRBV12-3 or TRBV12-4 and TRBJ1-5; maybe TRBD1 (5 bases). The CDR3 has 12 residues. The germline V and J ends were trimmed by 3 bases and 11 bases, with 11 bases remaining between them. This CDR3 is CASSFYEGAQHF. CDR3 nucleotides: TGTGCCAGCAGTTTCTATGAAGGGGCCCAGCATTTT.

CDR3 in DNA: TGTGCCAGCAGCCCTGGAAAGGACAGGGGGCCGGTCGGGGAGCTGTTTTTT. The encoded protein is CASSPGKDRGPVGELFF. The V gene is TRBV12-3 or TRBV12-4, the J gene TRBJ2-2; 11 nucleotides agree with TRBD1. The CDR3 totals 17 residues. Losses at the gene ends were 6 bases for V and 7 bases for J; bases not matched to a gene: 13.

In its sample, this clonotype was seen many times. The chain combines TRBV28 with TRBJ1-2; TRBD1 matches 7 bases. The CDR3 runs 15 residues. Per the germline V gene, CDR1 is MDHEN and CDR2 is SYDVKM. V trimming: 8 bases; J trimming: 0 bases; junction bases outside the gene matches: 9. CDR3 sequence (DNA): TGTGCCAGCGCTCACGGGGACAGCGCTAACTATGGCTACACCTTC. This gives the protein CASAHGDSANYGYTF.

The rearrangement uses TRBV27 and TRBJ2-6; D unresolved. V lost 6 bases and J lost 2, with 11 bases in between. This CDR3 has 15 amino acids. Germline CDR1 reads MNHEY; CDR2 reads SMNVEV (reference sequence). As DNA, the CDR3 is TGTGCCAGCAGCCTCGGGCATCCTGGGGCCAACGTCCTGACTTTC. Its translation: CASSLGHPGANVLTF.

This clonotype was picked up one time. The chain uses TRBV7-2 and TRBJ2-7; D may correspond to TRBD1 or TRBD2 (5 bases each). The CDR3 consists of 15 residues. CDR1 and CDR2 from the germline V gene are SGHTA and FQGNSA. V shed 1 base and J shed 4 bases, with 14 bases lying between them. The CDR3 DNA follows: TGTGCCAGCAGCTTAGTTCGGGGCTCGGGGTACGAGCAGTACTTC. Its protein product is CASSLVRGSGYEQYF.

This clonotype has at least ten counts. The V gene is TRBV28, the J gene TRBJ2-3; tentative D call: TRBD2 (5 bases). Germline CDR1 and CDR2: MDHEN and SYDVKM. Trimming took 5 bases from V and 7 from J, leaving 10 bases between them. The CDR3 is 12 residues long. This CDR3 reads CASSPPGYTQYF. CDR3 nucleotides: TGTGCCAGCAGTCCCCCGGGGTATACGCAGTATTTT. Supplemented by reference TRBV28 and TRBJ2-3, the full variable domain reads DVKVTQSSRYLVKRTGEKVFLECVQDMDHENMFWYRQDPGLGLRLIYFSYDVKMKEKGDIPEGYSVSREKKERFSLILESASTNQTSMYLCASSPPGYTQYFGPGTRLTVL.

Ten or more counts support this clonotype. The V call is TRBV28, the J call TRBJ1-6, with a weak D call TRBD1 (6 bases). Germline CDR1 is MDHEN and CDR2 is SYDVKM. The CDR3 covers 16 residues. V dropped 2 bases and J dropped 4 bases, with 12 bases sitting between them. Here the CDR3 DNA reads TGTGCCAGCAGTTTAATGGGGGCTAGGTATAATTCACCCCTCCACTTT. Amino acids: CASSLMGARYNSPLHF.

The sample holds many counts of this clonotype. The V call is TRBV2, the J call TRBJ2-7, with 8 bases fitting TRBD2. The length of the CDR3 is 15 residues. CDR1 SNHLY and CDR2 FYNNEI come from the germline V gene. After removal of 6 bases from V and 3 bases from J, the junction contained 10 bases not matched to a gene. CDR3 DNA: TGTGCCAGCAGGACCCTCGGGACTAGGGACTACGAGCAGTACTTC. Translation: CASRTLGTRDYEQYF.

This clonotype was observed many times. This sequence joins TRBV6-5 and TRBJ1-1; no clear D gene. Between the trimmed V and J ends, which lost 2 bases and 3 bases, there was a span of 1 base. This CDR3 is built from 11 residues. Germline V CDR1 and CDR2: MNHEY, SVGAGI. The CDR3 DNA sequence: TGTGCCAGCAGTTACGACACTGAAGCTTTCTTT. Translation: CASSYDTEAFF.

V usage is TRBV19 and J usage is TRBJ1-1; D gene unclear. The CDR3 consists of 15 residues. The germline CDR1 and CDR2 sequences are LNHDA and SQIVND (reference sequence). The V gene lost 9 bases and the J gene lost 0 bases, with 17 bases spanning the gap. Written as DNA, the CDR3 is TGTGCCAGCAGACCCCTCCTTGGTCTGAACACTGAAGCTTTCTTT. Its protein product is CASRPLLGLNTEAFF.

This clonotype showed up just a few times. This sequence joins TRBV7-9 and TRBJ2-1, with D tentatively TRBD2 (6 bases). V lost 2 bases to trimming and J lost 5 bases, with 13 bases between them. The CDR3 extends over 15 amino acids. Germline values: CDR1 SEHNR, CDR2 FQNEAQ (reference sequence). CDR3 in DNA: TGTGCCAGCAGCTTACCCGGGACTTCTCACAATGAGCAGTTCTTC. This codes for CASSLPGTSHNEQFF.

This clonotype has a count of ten or more. The rearrangement uses TRBV28 and TRBJ1-2; D is possibly TRBD1 (6 bases). V lost 4 bases to trimming and J lost 4 bases, with 13 bases between them. CDR1 is MDHEN, CDR2 SYDVKM, per germline. CDR3 length equals 14 residues. CDR3 sequence reads: CASSSMDSAYGYTF. The CDR3 bases are TGTGCCAGCAGTTCTATGGACAGCGCCTATGGCTACACCTTC.

A few counts support this clonotype. The chain joins TRBV2 to TRBJ2-5; perhaps TRBD2 as D (7 bases). CDR1 is SNHLY and CDR2 is FYNNEI in the germline V gene. V was pared by 6 bases and J by 7 bases, with 21 bases between. This CDR3 is 15 amino acids long. The CDR3 loop is CASRGAGAGARTQYF. CDR3 coding DNA: TGTGCCAGCAGAGGGGCCGGCGCGGGGGCCCGGACCCAGTACTTC.

J is TRBJ1-1 and V is TRBV7-9; D is ambiguous. V lost 5 bases and J 7 bases, leaving 14 bases between the germline ends. CDR3 length equals 13 residues. Germline values: CDR1 SEHNR, CDR2 FQNEAQ (reference sequence). CDR3 loop: CASSDSAVDEAFF. In DNA form, the CDR3 reads TGTGCCAGCAGCGATAGCGCGGTAGATGAAGCTTTCTTT.

This clonotype has a handful of counts. The rearrangement uses TRBV7-9 and TRBJ2-2, with D perhaps assigned TRBD1 or TRBD2 (5 bases each). The CDR3 length is 15 residues. The germline gives CDR1 SEHNR, CDR2 FQNEAQ (reference sequence). Trimming took off 0 bases at V and 7 bases at J, with 12 bases between the two ends. The CDR3 protein is CASSLAGTRGGELFF. CDR3 coding DNA: TGTGCCAGCAGCTTAGCCGGGACGAGAGGCGGGGAGCTGTTTTTT. The full variable domain, rest sourced from reference TRBV7-9 and TRBJ2-2, is DTGVSQNPRHKITKRGQNVTFRCDPISEHNRLYWYRQTLGQGPEFLTYFQNEAQLEKSRLLSDRFSAERPKGSFSTLEIQRTEQGDSAMYLCASSLAGTRGGELFFGEGSRLTVL.

This clonotype was seen only a few times. The chain couples TRBV28 to TRBJ1-5, with no clear D. V shed 6 bases and J shed 0 bases, with 12 bases lying between them. Germline assignment: CDR1 MDHEN and CDR2 SYDVKM. The CDR3 is 15 amino acids. CDR3 loop: CASRRAGDSNQPQHF. CDR3 DNA sequence: TGTGCCAGCAGGAGGGCGGGCGATAGCAATCAGCCCCAGCATTTT. Full variable domain (missing parts from reference TRBV28 and TRBJ1-5): DVKVTQSSRYLVKRTGEKVFLECVQDMDHENMFWYRQDPGLGLRLIYFSYDVKMKEKGDIPEGYSVSREKKERFSLILESASTNQTSMYLCASRRAGDSNQPQHFGDGTRLSIL.

The V call is TRBV5-1, the J call TRBJ2-1; 7 bases are shared with TRBD2. This CDR3 is 16 amino acids long. From germline, CDR1 is SGHRS and CDR2 YFSETQ. The junction had 9 bases not matched to a gene; V was cut back by 4 bases and J by 2 bases. The CDR3: CASSLQTSSPYNEQFF. The CDR3 region has the DNA TGCGCCAGCAGCCTACAGACTAGCTCCCCCTACAATGAGCAGTTCTTC.

This clonotype occurred a few times. This rearrangement joins TRBV7-9 to TRBJ2-7; TRBD2 matches at 9 bases. Trimming removed 7 bases from V and 1 base from J; junction bases left unmatched: 5. Germline V gene data show CDR1 as SEHNR and CDR2 as FQNEAQ (reference sequence). The length of the CDR3 is 14 residues. CDR3 sequence reads: CASTPTSGSYEQYF. Here the CDR3 DNA reads TGTGCCAGCACCCCGACTAGCGGATCCTACGAGCAGTACTTC.

The chain carries TRBV20-1 and TRBJ2-5; D not resolved. V was cut by 2 bases and J by 5 bases, with 15 bases left in between. CDR3 length: 14 amino acids. The germline CDR1 and CDR2 sequences are DFQATT and SNEGSKA (reference sequence). This CDR3 reads CSARKPGSKETQYF. The DNA for the CDR3 is TGCAGTGCTAGAAAACCCGGGTCGAAGGAGACCCAGTACTTC.

The chain employs TRBV6-5 and TRBJ2-3, with 9 bases matching TRBD2. CDR1 and CDR2 from the germline V gene are MNHEY and SVGAGI. The V gene end was trimmed by 0 bases and the J gene end by 4 bases; junction bases not matched to a gene: 8. The CDR3 runs to 17 residues. The CDR3 DNA is TGTGCCAGCAGTTACTCGTCTAGCGGGATTCGTGCAGATACGCAGTATTTT. It is translated as CASSYSSSGIRADTQYF.